The table lists the clone carrying this T cell receptor beta chain with many counts. The antigen is unknown. MiXCR was run by TCRdb on the 5' RACE reads, yielding one entry per CDR3 protein. The sample lists tens of thousands of distinct CDR3 sequences; approximately 17% were seen once. Germline-derived CDR1 and CDR2 are SGHRS and YFSETQ. Trimming shortened V by 3 bases and J by 1 base, and 13 bases separated the two germline ends. The CDR3 is made up of 15 amino acids. Study-wide results and caveats: Tumor Tregs overlapped most with tumor, then blood, naive CD4+ cells.

The sample comprised naive CD4+ T cells sorted from blood. Subset here: naive CD4+ T cells, CD4+CD45RA+CD25-. This sequence originates from a female donor with breast cancer. The chain joins TRBV5-1 to TRBJ1-1, with D hard to call. CDR3: CASSSGGMRNTEAFF. The CDR3 DNA reads as TGCGCCAGCAGCTCCGGAGGGATGAGGAACACTGAAGCTTTCTTT.